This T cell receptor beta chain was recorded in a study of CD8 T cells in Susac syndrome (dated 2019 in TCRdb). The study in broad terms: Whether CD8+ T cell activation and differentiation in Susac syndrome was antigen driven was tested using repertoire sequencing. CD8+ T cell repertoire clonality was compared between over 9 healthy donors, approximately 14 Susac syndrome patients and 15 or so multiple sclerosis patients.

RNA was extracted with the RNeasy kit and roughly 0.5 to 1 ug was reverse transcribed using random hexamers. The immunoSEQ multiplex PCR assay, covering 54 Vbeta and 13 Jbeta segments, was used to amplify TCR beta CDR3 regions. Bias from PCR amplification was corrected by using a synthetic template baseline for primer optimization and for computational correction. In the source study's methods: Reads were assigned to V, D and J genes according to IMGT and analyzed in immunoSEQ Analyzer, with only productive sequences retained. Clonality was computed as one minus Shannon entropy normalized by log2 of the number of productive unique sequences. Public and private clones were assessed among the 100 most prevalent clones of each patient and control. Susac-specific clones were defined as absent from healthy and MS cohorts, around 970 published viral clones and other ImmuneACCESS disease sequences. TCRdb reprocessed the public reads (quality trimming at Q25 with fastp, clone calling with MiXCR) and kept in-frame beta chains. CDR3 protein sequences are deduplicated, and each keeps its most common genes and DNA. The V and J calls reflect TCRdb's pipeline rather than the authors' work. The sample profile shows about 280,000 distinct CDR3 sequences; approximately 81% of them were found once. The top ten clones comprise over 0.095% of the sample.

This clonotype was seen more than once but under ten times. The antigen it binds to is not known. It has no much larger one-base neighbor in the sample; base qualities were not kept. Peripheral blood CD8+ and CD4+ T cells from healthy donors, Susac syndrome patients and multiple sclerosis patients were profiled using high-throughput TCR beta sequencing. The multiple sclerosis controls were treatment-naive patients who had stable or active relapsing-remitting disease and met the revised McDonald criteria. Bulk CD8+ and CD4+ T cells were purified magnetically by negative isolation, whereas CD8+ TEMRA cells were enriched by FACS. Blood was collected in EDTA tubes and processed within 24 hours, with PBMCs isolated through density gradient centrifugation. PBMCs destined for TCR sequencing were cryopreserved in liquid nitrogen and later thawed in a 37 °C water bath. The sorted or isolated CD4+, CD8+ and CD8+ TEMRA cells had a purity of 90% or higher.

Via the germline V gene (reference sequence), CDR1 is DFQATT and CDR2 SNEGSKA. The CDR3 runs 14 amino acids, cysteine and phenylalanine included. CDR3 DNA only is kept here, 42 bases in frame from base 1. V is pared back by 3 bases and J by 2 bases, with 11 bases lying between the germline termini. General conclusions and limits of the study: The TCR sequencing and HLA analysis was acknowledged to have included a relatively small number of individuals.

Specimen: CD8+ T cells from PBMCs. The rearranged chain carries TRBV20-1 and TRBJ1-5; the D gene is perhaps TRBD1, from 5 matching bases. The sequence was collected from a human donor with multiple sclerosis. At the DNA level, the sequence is TGCAGTGCTAGGCGGGGGGAGGGCAATCAGCCCCAGCATTTT. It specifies CSARRGEGNQPQHF.